This T cell receptor (beta chain) appears in the sequencing data of a study of identical twins (dated by TCRdb to the mid-2010s). Some background on the complete study: To test whether fetal clonotypes persist, the study used deep sequencing on TCR alpha and beta repertoires from monozygotic twins, unrelated adults of various ages, and cord blood. To rule out contamination, replicate twin experiments were performed at different times with different library preparation protocols.

Every donor was a healthy Caucasian. The twin cohort comprised three pairs of female monozygotic twins, all aged about 18 to 29 years. CD4+ and CD8+ T cell populations were isolated with positive isolation kits from Invitrogen. Libraries were constructed by 5' RACE. TCRdb names Illumina HiSeq 2000 as the instrument used. Template switching added a universal primer binding site, and the final cDNA carried a unique molecular identifier that allowed TCR cDNA molecules to be counted accurately. Specific primers in the conserved constant-segment region were used to synthesize first-strand cDNA for the TCR alpha and beta chains. Each cDNA library was double barcoded, with a SMART-Mk sample barcode plus Illumina barcodes, to control for contamination. TruSeq adapter sequences and Illumina sample barcodes were added in two successive PCR steps. The Illumina HiSeq platform was used with custom primers to sequence TCR alpha and beta cDNA libraries. Per the authors' processing: Unique molecular identifiers were extracted from raw reads with MiGEC, and CDR3 positions were determined with MiXCR. For each individual, recombination models were inferred using an EM algorithm with the repgenHMM and IGoR tools. Shared clonotypes were analyzed with the tcR package in R, and sharing was normalized by the product of cloneset sizes. To study raw recombination without the effects of thymic and clonal selection, out-of-frame nonproductive sequences were analyzed. TCRdb reran the public reads through fastp at Q25 and MiXCR, keeping productive beta chains. Entries that share a CDR3 protein sequence are merged under the most common genes and DNA. The V and J calls and clone size are TCRdb's, not the authors'. This sample gives about 470,000 distinct CDR3 sequences in total; more than 20% of them show up just once. The top ten hold 2.9% of the sample.

Worth noting for this clonotype: Its antigen remains undetermined. At one of its ends the junction is not consistent with the germline gene, which may arise from a read error.

What the research found in general, with its limitations: Abundant cord blood beta clonotypes carried fewer insertions; young adult naive repertoires showed a weaker similar trend, while memory repertoires showed none. The excess sharing between twins in beta out-of-frame sequences was weaker because fewer shared sequences reduced the signal-to-noise ratio. Zero-insertion analyses could be partly confounded by invariant T cells such as MAIT and iNKT, though diverse VJ usage argued against such confounding for most clonotypes. Because the same donors could not be followed over many years, conclusions were based on cross-sectional statistical analysis. In monozygotic twins, recombination models systematically underestimated out-of-frame TCR alpha sharing, but the models matched the sharing seen between unrelated individuals. Compared with coincidental sharing between unrelated individuals, out-of-frame TCR alpha sequences shared between twins had an excess of sequences with low generation probability.

This sample also appeared in a second study, on T cells expressing NK-cell markers. Per the second study: Fewer than ten donors provided sorted CD3+CD56+NKG2C+, CD3+CD56+NKG2C- and CD3+CD56-NKG2C+ T-cell subsets, whose TCR beta-chain repertoires were profiled. Among the eight sequenced donors, seven were HCMV-seropositive and one was HCMV-seronegative. To restrict sorting to alphabetaTCR-expressing T cells, an anti-gammadeltaTCR antibody was added in several experiments. For roughly six donors, the dominant CD3+CD56+NKG2C+ clonotypes were among the top 10 CD8+ clonotypes and accounted for about 1.0-7.5% of CD8+ T cells. Those dominant clonotypes were again the most abundant among CD3+CD56-NKG2C+ cells in a handful of donors, at about 25-60.1%. Whether the expanded NKG2C-expressing T cell clones were specific for HCMV antigens was left unclear. The study sequenced eight donors, all healthy volunteers chosen at random: three men and five women. HCMV-specific IgG was detected in serum with a commercial ELISA kit to determine HCMV serostatus. Reads were demultiplexed and grouped by UMI with MIGEC, and clonotypes were assembled and quantified with MiTCR. To exclude erroneous sequences, only TCR cDNA sequences supported by at least two reads were retained. Downstream repertoire analysis used the tcR package, and clonotypes were matched across fractions by CDR3 nucleotide sequence plus V segment. VDJmatch was used to annotate antigen specificity against VDJdb, with one amino acid substitution in CDR3 allowed.

This TCR was recovered from a woman younger than 30 in good health. Sequenced input: CD4+ T cells sorted from blood.

The CDR3 region reads CASSLDRGRNQETQYF. The nucleotide sequence is given as TGTGCTAGCAGTCTGGACAGGGGGAGGAATCAAGAGACCCAGTACTTC. The receptor chain draws on TRBV7-7 and TRBJ2-5, with 10 bases matching TRBD1. The CDR3 holds 16 amino acids from the cysteine to the phenylalanine. Of all the DNA, just the CDR3 is kept, 48 bases in frame from base 1. Per the germline V gene (reference sequence), SSHAT is the CDR1 and FNYEAQ is the CDR2. The CDR3, completed at both ends by the reference TRBV7-7 and TRBJ2-5 genes, gives the full variable domain GAGVSQSPRYKVTKRGQDVTLRCDPISSHATLYWYQQALGQGPEFLTYFNYEAQPDKSGLPSDRFSAERPEGSISTLTIQRTEQRDSAMYRCASSLDRGRNQETQYFGPGTRLLVL.